This T cell receptor (beta chain) is from a study of regulatory T cells in long-lasting Graves disease. In the study overall: Over-5-year antithyroid drug use with positive TSH receptor antibodies defined persistent Graves' disease in the study. Overall study findings and caveats: Persistent cases of Graves' showed reduced TCR diversity relative to newly diagnosed patients.

Time point noted: persistent/refractory GD, antithyroid drugs over 5 years with positive TRAb. PBMCs were the source of the RNA used for TCR sequencing. From an endocrinology department in Xi'an, China, came the patients. V was cut by 8 bases and J by 10 bases, with 14 bases left in between. Germline CDR1 and CDR2: MNHEY and SVGEGT. The CDR3 is 11 residues long. Libraries of TCR beta came from iRepertoire HTBI primers plus Arm-PCR of CDR3 regions. One entry per CDR3 protein results from TCRdb running MiXCR on the multiplex PCR reads. The sample contains about 400,000 distinct CDR3 sequences, 20% to 25% of which appear only once. The table lists this clonotype with many counts. Its target is unknown.

The sequenced sample was peripheral blood mononuclear cells (PBMCs), obtained when the disease was refractory, from a patient treated with antithyroid drugs. This clonotype was sampled from a female donor with Graves disease. The rearrangement joins TRBV6-2 or TRBV6-3 to TRBJ1-1, with TRBD1 as a possible D gene (6 bases). CDR3 DNA: TGTGCCAGCGGATGGACAGAGGCAGCTTTCTTT. Protein product: CASGWTEAAFF.